This passage covers 18 T cell receptor beta chains from one sample sequenced in a study of PD-1 blockade in mismatch repair-deficient tumors. Sequencing was performed with immunoSEQ multiplex PCR; in TCRdb, only in-frame clones are kept and a portion is missing. The repertoire holds approximately 100,000 clones, with under 90% as singletons. The starting material was peripheral blood, obtained 36 weeks after starting pembrolizumab. The receptors derive from an adult with mismatch repair-deficient cancer.

The chain joins TRBV5-1 to TRBJ1-4; D call uncertain. V was clipped by 2 bases and J by 2 bases, with 10 bases between them. Germline V gene sequence: CDR1 SGHRS, CDR2 YFSETQ. The CDR3 totals 15 residues. In DNA form, the CDR3 reads TGCGCCAGCAGCTTTGGGTCCAGGACTAATGAAAAACTGTTTTTT. This gives the protein CASSFGSRTNEKLFF. The full variable domain, its missing parts supplied by reference TRBV5-1 and TRBJ1-4, is KAGVTQTPRYLIKTRGQQVTLSCSPISGHRSVSWYQQTPGQGLQFLFEYFSETQRNKGNFPGRFSGRQFSNSRSEMNVSTLELGDSALYLCASSFGSRTNEKLFFGSGTQLSVL.

Regarding this clone: Other DNA sequences within the sample encode an identical CDR3. CDR3 in DNA: TGTGCCAGCAGCCTGGGACGGAACACCGGGGAGCTGTTTTTT. This sequence encodes CASSLGRNTGELFF. V and J are TRBV11-3 and TRBJ2-2; perhaps D is TRBD1 or TRBD2 (5 bases each). Deletions cut 5 bases from V and 1 base from J, with 8 bases between. The CDR3 loop spans 14 amino acids. CDR1 is SGHNT and CDR2 is YENEEA in the germline V gene.

The CDR3 nucleotides are TGCGCCAGCAAATCCCGGACAGGGGCAAGCACAGATACGCAGTATTTT. This encodes CASKSRTGASTDTQYF. The chain recombines TRBV5-1 with TRBJ2-3; 9 nucleotides agree with TRBD1. This CDR3 comprises 16 residues. Germline CDR1 is SGHRS and CDR2 is YFSETQ. The V gene end was trimmed by 6 bases and the J gene end by 0 bases; junction bases not matched to a gene: 8.

V usage is TRBV4-1 and J usage is TRBJ1-1; 8 bases fit TRBD1. V shed 2 bases, J shed 4 bases, and the junction held 6 bases outside the gene matches. The CDR3 loop spans 15 amino acids. The V gene's germline CDR1 is MGHRA and CDR2 YSYEKL. As DNA, the CDR3 is TGCGCCAGCAGCCAACGACAGGGGCAGGGCACTGAAGCTTTCTTT. Protein product: CASSQRQGQGTEAFF.

The V and J genes are TRBV9 and TRBJ2-3, with 7 bases matching TRBD2. The CDR3 covers 14 residues. J gave up 0 bases and V 4 bases, and 2 bases lay outside the gene matches. The germline gives CDR1 SGDLS, CDR2 YYNGEE. The CDR3: CASSTTSSTDTQYF. The CDR3 region has the DNA TGTGCCAGCAGCACGACTAGCAGCACAGATACGCAGTATTTT. The whole variable domain, filled in from reference TRBV9 and TRBJ2-3, reads DSGVTQTPKHLITATGQRVTLRCSPRSGDLSVYWYQQSLDQGLQFLIQYYNGEERAKGNILERFSAQQFPDLHSELNLSSLELGDSALYFCASSTTSSTDTQYFGPGTRLTVL.

The chain employs TRBV5-1 and TRBJ2-2; no definite D call. Germline V gene lookup returns CDR1 SGHRS and CDR2 YFSETQ. This CDR3 has 13 residues. The ends were cut back, 1 base at V and 6 bases at J, with 7 bases in the middle. As DNA, the CDR3 is TGCGCCAGCAGCTTGTTGGGCGCCGGGGAGCTGTTTTTT. This encodes CASSLLGAGELFF.

The rearrangement links TRBV6-4 to TRBJ2-3; possibly TRBD1 for D (5 bases). The CDR3 totals 14 residues. Trimming cost V 5 bases and J 6 bases, with 15 bases left between them. Germline assignment: CDR1 MRHNA and CDR2 SNTAGT. CDR3 sequence (DNA): TGTGCCAGCAGTCTCGACAGCTCCCAGGATACGCAGTATTTT. It specifies CASSLDSSQDTQYF.

The chain carries TRBV5-8 and TRBJ1-4; D call uncertain. CDR3 length: 15 residues. The V end was cut by 4 bases, the J end by 0 bases, with 10 bases between. In germline, CDR1 is SGHTS, CDR2 YDEGEE. Here the CDR3 reads CASSQDSSTNEKLFF. DNA of the CDR3: TGTGCCAGCAGCCAGGACTCCTCAACTAATGAAAAACTGTTTTTT.

The rearrangement joins TRBV10-3 to TRBJ1-4; D is unresolved. V lost 2 bases and J lost 4, with 17 bases in between. This CDR3 has 17 residues. CDR1 ENHRY and CDR2 SYGVKD come from the germline V gene. CDR3 protein: CAISEPVAEGSNEKLFF. CDR3 coding DNA: TGTGCCATCAGTGAGCCGGTCGCCGAGGGCAGTAATGAAAAACTGTTTTTT.

This clone was observed a few times. The rearrangement uses TRBV19 and TRBJ2-7; D is perhaps TRBD2 (5 bases). Between the trimmed V and J ends, which lost 6 bases and 5 bases, there was a span of 14 bases. There are 13 residues in the CDR3. Looked up from germline, CDR1 is LNHDA and CDR2 is SQIVND (reference sequence). CDR3 in amino acids: CASSLTGVHEQYF. CDR3 coding DNA: TGTGCCAGTAGCCTTACCGGGGTCCACGAGCAGTACTTC.

The CDR3 DNA sequence: TGTGCCAGCAGCTTAACTCGACAGGCTGAAGCTTTCTTT. Translating it yields CASSLTRQAEAFF. V usage is TRBV7-3 and J usage is TRBJ1-1; a possible D gene is TRBD1 (6 bases). With 0 bases removed from V and 6 bases from J, the gap between germline ends came to 8 bases. Germline CDR1 reads SGHTA; CDR2 reads FQGTGA. This CDR3 has 13 amino acids. Drawing the rest from reference TRBV7-3 and TRBJ1-1, the complete variable domain is GAGVSQTPSNKVTEKGKYVELRCDPISGHTALYWYRQSLGQGPEFLIYFQGTGAADDSGLPNDRFFAVRPEGSVSTLKIQRTERGDSAVYLCASSLTRQAEAFFGQGTRLTVV.

The chain combines TRBV7-2 with TRBJ1-1; no clear D. Germline CDR1 reads SGHTA; CDR2 reads FQGNSA. V was clipped by 3 bases and J by 4 bases, with 15 bases between them. This CDR3 has 15 amino acids. The CDR3 loop is CASSLEVRGFTEAFF. CDR3 coding DNA: TGTGCCAGCAGCTTGGAAGTTCGCGGGTTCACTGAAGCTTTCTTT.

The J gene is TRBJ2-5, the V gene TRBV4-1; 8 nucleotides agree with TRBD2. The trim removed 10 bases at V and 5 bases at J, leaving 12 bases unmatched. Germline lookup yields CDR1 MGHRA and CDR2 YSYEKL. The CDR3 spans 14 residues. The CDR3 reads CATGPAGDVETQYF. In DNA form, the CDR3 reads TGCGCCACAGGGCCAGCGGGAGACGTGGAGACCCAGTACTTC.

The chain joins TRBV27 to TRBJ2-1; TRBD2 aligns across 8 bases. This CDR3 is 16 amino acids long. CDR1 is MNHEY and CDR2 is SMNVEV in the germline V gene (reference sequence). With V trimmed by 5 bases and J by 8 bases, 14 bases remained unmatched. The CDR3 DNA follows: TGTGCCAGCAGTCCCTTTGCAGCGGGAGTAATCGATGAGCAGTTCTTC. Its translation is CASSPFAAGVIDEQFF.

The gene calls are TRBV4-1 and TRBJ1-5; 9 positions agree with TRBD1. Germline lookup yields CDR1 MGHRA and CDR2 YSYEKL. The CDR3 sequence is 16 residues long. V was clipped by 0 bases and J by 4 bases; unmatched bases: 4. This chain's CDR3 is CASSQEGQGRNQPQHF. The CDR3 DNA sequence: TGCGCCAGCAGCCAAGAGGGACAGGGTAGGAATCAGCCCCAGCATTTT.

This clone was counted between two and nine times. V gene TRBV27 combines with J gene TRBJ1-1; 9 bases fit TRBD1. Germline V gene data show CDR1 as MNHEY and CDR2 as SMNVEV (reference sequence). Trimming cost V 6 bases and J 5 bases; bases outside gene matches: 10. This CDR3 contains 15 residues. The CDR3 is CASRGTQGARTEAFF. CDR3 nucleotides: TGTGCCAGCAGGGGAACACAGGGGGCCCGGACTGAAGCTTTCTTT.

The gene calls are TRBV14 and TRBJ1-3; D is ambiguous. Trimming left V 1 base short and J 0 bases short, with 7 bases between. The CDR3 totals 15 residues. Per the germline V gene, CDR1 is SGHDN and CDR2 is FVKESK. Written as DNA, the CDR3 is TGTGCCAGCAGCCAAGCGGGGAGCTCTGGAAACACCATATATTTT. Its translation: CASSQAGSSGNTIYF.

V is TRBV19 and J is TRBJ2-7; the D gene is possibly TRBD2 (6 bases). V was shortened by 7 bases and J by 2 bases, with 12 bases between the two germline ends. CDR1 is LNHDA, CDR2 SQIVND, per germline (reference sequence). This CDR3 has 13 residues. The CDR3 nucleotides read TGTGCCAGTATAGGGACTGGCACCTACGAGCAGTACTTC. Its translation is CASIGTGTYEQYF.